This T cell receptor (beta chain) comes out of a study of control samples from healthy donors and cancer patients. TCRdb keeps only in-frame clones here, not all; method: immunoSEQ multiplex PCR. The table shows about 130,000 clones, with approximately 92% occurring only once. The germline gives CDR1 SQVTM, CDR2 ANQGSEA. V lost 7 bases, J lost 2 bases, and 5 bases stayed unmatched. The CDR3 runs to 14 residues. The sample was blood. This receptor was taken from a man aged 18 to 30 in good health. The chain links TRBV29-1 to TRBJ2-2, with 9 nucleotides matching TRBD2. CDR3 nucleotides: TGCAGCGCTTCGGGACTAGCAAACACCGGGGAGCTGTTTTTT. Amino acid sequence: CSASGLANTGELFF.